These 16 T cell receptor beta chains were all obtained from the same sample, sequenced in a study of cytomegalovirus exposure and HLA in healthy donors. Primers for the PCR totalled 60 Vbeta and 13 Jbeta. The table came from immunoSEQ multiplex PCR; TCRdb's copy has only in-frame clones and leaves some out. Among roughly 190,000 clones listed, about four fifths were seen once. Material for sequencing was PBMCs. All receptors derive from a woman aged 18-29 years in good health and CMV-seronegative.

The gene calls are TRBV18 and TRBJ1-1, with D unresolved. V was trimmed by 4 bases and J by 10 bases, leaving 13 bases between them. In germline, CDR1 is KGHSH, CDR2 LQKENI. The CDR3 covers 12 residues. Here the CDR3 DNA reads TGTGCCAGCTCACGAACCGACGGAGGAGCTTTCTTT. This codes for CASSRTDGGAFF.

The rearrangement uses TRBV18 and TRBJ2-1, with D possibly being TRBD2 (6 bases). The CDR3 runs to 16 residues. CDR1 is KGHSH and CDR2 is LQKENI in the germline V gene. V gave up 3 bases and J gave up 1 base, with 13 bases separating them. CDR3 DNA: TGTGCCAGCTCACCCCCCTTGGGGAGGTCCTACAATGAGCAGTTCTTC. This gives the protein CASSPPLGRSYNEQFF.

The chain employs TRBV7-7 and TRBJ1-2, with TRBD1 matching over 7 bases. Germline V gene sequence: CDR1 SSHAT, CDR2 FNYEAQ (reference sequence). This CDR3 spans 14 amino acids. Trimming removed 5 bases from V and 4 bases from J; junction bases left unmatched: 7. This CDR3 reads CASSPLTGSYGYTF. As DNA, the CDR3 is TGTGCCAGCAGCCCATTGACAGGGAGCTATGGCTACACCTTC. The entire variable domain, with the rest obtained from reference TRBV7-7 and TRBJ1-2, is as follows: GAGVSQSPRYKVTKRGQDVTLRCDPISSHATLYWYQQALGQGPEFLTYFNYEAQPDKSGLPSDRFSAERPEGSISTLTIQRTEQRDSAMYRCASSPLTGSYGYTFGSGTRLTVV.

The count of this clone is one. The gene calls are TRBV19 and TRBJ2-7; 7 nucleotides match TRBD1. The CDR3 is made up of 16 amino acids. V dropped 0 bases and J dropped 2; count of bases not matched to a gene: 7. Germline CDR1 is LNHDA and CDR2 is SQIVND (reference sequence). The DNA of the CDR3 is TGTGCCAGTAGTATAGAATCCCGGACAGGCCCCTACGAGCAGTACTTC. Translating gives CASSIESRTGPYEQYF.

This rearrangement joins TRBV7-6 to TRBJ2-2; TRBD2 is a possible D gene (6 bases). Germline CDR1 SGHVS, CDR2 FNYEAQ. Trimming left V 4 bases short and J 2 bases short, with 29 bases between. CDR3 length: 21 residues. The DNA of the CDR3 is TGTGCCAGCAGCTACCCCTCCTTCGGGGGATTGGGGGATCTCAACACCGGGGAGCTGTTTTTT. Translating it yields CASSYPSFGGLGDLNTGELFF.

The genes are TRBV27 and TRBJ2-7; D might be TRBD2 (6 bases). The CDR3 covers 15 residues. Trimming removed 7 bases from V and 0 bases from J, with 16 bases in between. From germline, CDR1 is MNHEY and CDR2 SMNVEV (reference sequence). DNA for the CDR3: TGTGCCAGCAATCCGGAGACTAGTTTCTCCTACGAGCAGTACTTC. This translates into CASNPETSFSYEQYF.

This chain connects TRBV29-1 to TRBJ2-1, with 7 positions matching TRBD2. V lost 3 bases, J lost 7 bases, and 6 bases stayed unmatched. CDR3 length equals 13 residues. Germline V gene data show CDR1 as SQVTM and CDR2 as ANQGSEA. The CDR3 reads CSVEAGVENEQFF. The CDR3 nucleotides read TGCAGCGTTGAGGCGGGAGTTGAAAATGAGCAGTTCTTC.

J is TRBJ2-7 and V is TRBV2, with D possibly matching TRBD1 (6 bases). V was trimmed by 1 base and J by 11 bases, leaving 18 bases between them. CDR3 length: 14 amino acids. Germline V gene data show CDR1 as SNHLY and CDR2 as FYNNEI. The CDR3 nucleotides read TGTGCCAGCAGTGAAGTGGGGGCTTTGGGTTTGAAGTACGTC. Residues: CASSEVGALGLKYV.

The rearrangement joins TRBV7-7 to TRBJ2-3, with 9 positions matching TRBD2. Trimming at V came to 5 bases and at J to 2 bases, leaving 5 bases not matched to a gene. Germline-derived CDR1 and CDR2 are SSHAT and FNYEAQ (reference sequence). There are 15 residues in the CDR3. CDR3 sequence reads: CASSQTSGATDTQYF. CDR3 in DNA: TGTGCCAGCAGCCAGACTAGCGGAGCCACAGATACGCAGTATTTT. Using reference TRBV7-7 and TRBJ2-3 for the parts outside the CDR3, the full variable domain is GAGVSQSPRYKVTKRGQDVTLRCDPISSHATLYWYQQALGQGPEFLTYFNYEAQPDKSGLPSDRFSAERPEGSISTLTIQRTEQRDSAMYRCASSQTSGATDTQYFGPGTRLTVL.

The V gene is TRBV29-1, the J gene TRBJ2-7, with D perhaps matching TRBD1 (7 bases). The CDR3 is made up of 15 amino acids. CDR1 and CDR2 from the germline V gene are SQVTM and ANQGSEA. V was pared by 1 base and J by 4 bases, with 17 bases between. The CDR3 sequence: CSVEGRDSQPYEQYF. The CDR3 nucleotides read TGCAGCGTTGAAGGGAGGGACAGTCAGCCTTACGAGCAGTACTTC.

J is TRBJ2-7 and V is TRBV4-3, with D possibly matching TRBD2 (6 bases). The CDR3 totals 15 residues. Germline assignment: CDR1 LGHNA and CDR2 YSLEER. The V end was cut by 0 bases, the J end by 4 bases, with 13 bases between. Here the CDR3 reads CASSQEGGIWYEQYF. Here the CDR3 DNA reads TGCGCCAGCAGCCAAGAAGGAGGGATATGGTACGAGCAGTACTTC.

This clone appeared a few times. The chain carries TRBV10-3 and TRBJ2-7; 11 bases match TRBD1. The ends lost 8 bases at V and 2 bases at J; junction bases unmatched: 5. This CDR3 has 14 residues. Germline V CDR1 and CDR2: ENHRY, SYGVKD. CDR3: CAIARGQGAYEQYV. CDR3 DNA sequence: TGTGCCATCGCGAGGGGACAGGGGGCCTACGAGCAGTACGTC.

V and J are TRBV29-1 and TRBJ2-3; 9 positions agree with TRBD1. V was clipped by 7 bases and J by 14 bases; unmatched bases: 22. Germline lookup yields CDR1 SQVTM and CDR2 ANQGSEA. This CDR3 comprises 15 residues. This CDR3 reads CSASGTGLTPYLRYF. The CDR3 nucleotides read TGCAGCGCTTCTGGGACAGGGTTGACCCCCTACCTTCGGTATTTT.

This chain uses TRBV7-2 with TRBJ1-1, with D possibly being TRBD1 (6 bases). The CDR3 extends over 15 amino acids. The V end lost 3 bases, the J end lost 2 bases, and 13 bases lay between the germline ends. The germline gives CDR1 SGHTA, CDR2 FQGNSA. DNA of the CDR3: TGTGCCAGCAGCTTCCCGGGACATGGAAACACTGAAGCTTTCTTT. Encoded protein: CASSFPGHGNTEAFF.

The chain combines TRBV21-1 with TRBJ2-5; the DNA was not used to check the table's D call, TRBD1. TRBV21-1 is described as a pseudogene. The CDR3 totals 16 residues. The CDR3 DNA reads TGTGCCAGCCCAGGATGGGGACAAACGGGCAAAGAGACCCAGTACTTC. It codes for CASPGWGQTGKETQYF.

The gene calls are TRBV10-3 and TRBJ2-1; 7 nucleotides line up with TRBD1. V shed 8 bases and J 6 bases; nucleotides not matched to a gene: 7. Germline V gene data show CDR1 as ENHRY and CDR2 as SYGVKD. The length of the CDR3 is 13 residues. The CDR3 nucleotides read TGTGCCATCCGAGACAGGGTTTTCAATGAGCAGTTCTTC. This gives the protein CAIRDRVFNEQFF.